What follows are 30 T cell receptor beta chains derived from one specimen sequenced in a study of T-cell memory formation after mild COVID-19. TCRdb re-called the 5' RACE reads through MiXCR, storing one row per CDR3 protein. The sample records approximately 150,000 distinct CDR3 sequences, roughly 14% being singletons. The material sequenced was PBMCs or a T cell subset sorted from them (not recorded which). The receptors originated from an adult woman who had mild COVID-19 (a few samples of this study predate the infection). Cell type and time point are not known.

This clonotype was detected many times. The chain is built from TRBV12-3 or TRBV12-4 and TRBJ2-1; the match to TRBD1 covers 10 bases. The V segment lost 5 bases and the J segment 7 bases; nucleotides outside the gene matches: 8. CDR3 length equals 15 residues. CDR3: CASSVRDRGGNEQFF. Written as DNA, the CDR3 is TGTGCCAGCAGTGTCCGGGACAGGGGAGGGAATGAGCAGTTCTTC.

The CDR3 region is CASSGDPTGGNGYTF. CDR3 sequence (DNA): TGTGCCAGCTCCGGAGATCCGACAGGGGGAAATGGCTACACCTTC. The chain carries TRBV18 and TRBJ1-2, with TRBD1 matching over 9 bases. V lost 6 bases and J lost 6; bases outside the gene matches: 11. The CDR3 has 15 amino acids. Germline CDR1 and CDR2: KGHSH and LQKENI.

This sequence joins TRBV6-6 and TRBJ1-3; D remains ambiguous. This CDR3 has 17 amino acids. The germline V and J ends were trimmed by 0 bases and 0 bases, with 12 bases remaining between them. CDR1 is MNHNY, CDR2 SVGAGI, per germline (reference sequence). CDR3 nucleotide sequence: TGTGCCAGCAGTTACTCGAACGGAATCAACTCTGGAAACACCATATATTTT. Translation gives CASSYSNGINSGNTIYF.

This clonotype was seen many times. The rearrangement links TRBV29-1 to TRBJ2-5; D is unclear. CDR1 and CDR2 from the germline V gene are SQVTM and ANQGSEA. V shed 4 bases and J shed 1 base, with 7 bases lying between them. The length of the CDR3 is 12 residues. The CDR3 region is CSVGRIQETQYF. The CDR3 DNA is TGCAGCGTTGGACGGATCCAAGAGACCCAGTACTTC.

There are a few counts of this clonotype. The rearrangement links TRBV5-6 to TRBJ2-1, with 8 bases lining up with TRBD1. CDR1 is SGHDT and CDR2 is YYEEEE in the germline V gene. The CDR3 has 16 residues. V dropped 2 bases and J dropped 1; count of bases not matched to a gene: 5. The CDR3 region has the DNA TGTGCCAGCAGCTTTACAGGGGGACCGTCCTACAATGAGCAGTTCTTC. Its translation is CASSFTGGPSYNEQFF.

Only a few counts were recorded for this clonotype. The chain carries TRBV30 and TRBJ2-5; tentative D call: TRBD1 (5 bases). Germline V gene sequence: CDR1 GTSNPN, CDR2 SVGIG (reference sequence). Trimming shortened V by 3 bases and J by 4 bases, and 12 bases separated the two germline ends. The CDR3 loop spans 13 amino acids. The CDR3 DNA is TGTGCCTGGAGGGGGAAGGGGCTAGAGACCCAGTACTTC. This translates into CAWRGKGLETQYF.

The chain employs TRBV5-1 and TRBJ1-4; 8 bases fit TRBD1. Germline trimming cut 4 bases from V and 8 bases from J; bases unmatched to any gene: 13. This CDR3 has 16 residues. The germline gives CDR1 SGHRS, CDR2 YFSETQ. The CDR3 coding sequence is TGCGCCAGCAGCGCGGGGGTCCAGGGGGCGGGAGAAAAACTGTTTTTT. This encodes CASSAGVQGAGEKLFF.

The chain combines TRBV5-6 with TRBJ1-6; a possible D gene is TRBD1 (5 bases). Trimming cost V 4 bases and J 10 bases, with 21 bases left between them. CDR1 SGHDT and CDR2 YYEEEE come from the germline V gene. The CDR3 runs 16 residues. CDR3 loop: CASSLGVSGMGSPLHF. In DNA form, the CDR3 reads TGTGCCAGCAGCCTAGGCGTTTCAGGGATGGGGTCACCCCTCCACTTT.

The genes are TRBV20-1 and TRBJ2-3, with D hard to call. The CDR3 is 14 amino acids. In germline, CDR1 is DFQATT, CDR2 SNEGSKA (reference sequence). V lost 1 base to trimming and J lost 0 bases, with 8 bases between them. Written as DNA, the CDR3 is TGCAGTGCTAGAGCCGAAGGAAGCACAGATACGCAGTATTTT. Residues: CSARAEGSTDTQYF.

Only a few counts were recorded for this clonotype. V gene TRBV7-2 combines with J gene TRBJ2-1, with D possibly matching TRBD2 (6 bases). Per the germline V gene, CDR1 is SGHTA and CDR2 is FQGNSA. V lost 5 bases to trimming and J lost 3 bases, with 14 bases between them. The CDR3 is made up of 15 amino acids. CDR3 in DNA: TGTGCCAGCAGCCTTTTCTCTAGCGACTACAATGAGCAGTTCTTC. Translation: CASSLFSSDYNEQFF.

The chain uses TRBV20-1 and TRBJ2-7; D unclear. CDR1 and CDR2 from the germline V gene are DFQATT and SNEGSKA (reference sequence). The CDR3 consists of 16 residues. V shed 0 bases and J shed 2 bases, with 17 bases lying between them. CDR3: CSARDSFGSPTYEQYF. CDR3 DNA sequence: TGCAGTGCTAGAGATTCTTTCGGCAGCCCGACCTACGAGCAGTACTTC.

The sample holds a few counts of this clonotype. The CDR3, as DNA: TGTGCCAGCTCACCAAAATCCGGGGTCACTGAAGCTTTCTTT. Protein: CASSPKSGVTEAFF. The genes are TRBV18 and TRBJ1-1; no clear D gene. The CDR3 extends over 14 amino acids. Trimming took 2 bases from V and 4 from J, leaving 11 bases between them. Germline CDR1 KGHSH, CDR2 LQKENI.

The table lists this clonotype with a few counts. This chain uses TRBV6-2 or TRBV6-3 with TRBJ1-5; TRBD1 matches at 9 bases. Germline trimming cut 8 bases from V and 4 bases from J; bases unmatched to any gene: 18. The CDR3 covers 18 residues. Germline CDR1 is MNHEY and CDR2 is SVGEGT. This CDR3 reads CASSETDRGDGANQPQHF. Here the CDR3 DNA reads TGTGCCAGCTCGGAGACGGACAGGGGTGACGGGGCAAATCAGCCCCAGCATTTT.

This clonotype came up a few times. The rearrangement joins TRBV29-1 to TRBJ2-3, with 8 nucleotides matching TRBD2. The junction had 6 bases not matched to a gene; V was cut back by 6 bases and J by 1 base. CDR3 size: 14 residues. CDR1 and CDR2 from the germline V gene are SQVTM and ANQGSEA. In nucleotides, the CDR3 is TGCAGCGTCGATAGCGGGACCGGCACAGATACGCAGTATTTT. Translating it yields CSVDSGTGTDTQYF.

This chain connects TRBV6-5 to TRBJ2-1; TRBD2 matches at 11 bases. With V trimmed by 8 bases and J by 9 bases, 9 bases remained unmatched. Germline lookup yields CDR1 MNHEY and CDR2 SVGAGI. This CDR3 spans 14 amino acids. The CDR3 spells CASGEVAGGGEQFF. DNA of the CDR3: TGTGCCAGCGGTGAGGTAGCGGGAGGGGGTGAGCAGTTCTTC.

The CDR3 loop reads CASSLGTRPSYNEQFF. The CDR3 DNA reads TGTGCCAGCAGCTTAGGGACGAGGCCCTCCTACAATGAGCAGTTCTTC. The rearrangement joins TRBV11-2 to TRBJ2-1; D is undetermined. CDR3 length: 16 residues. The germline CDR1 and CDR2 sequences are SGHAT and FQNNGV. V was pared by 1 base and J by 0 bases, with 10 bases between.

The chain recombines TRBV5-1 with TRBJ2-1; a weak D match, TRBD2 (7 bases). Germline V gene sequence: CDR1 SGHRS, CDR2 YFSETQ. This CDR3 comprises 15 residues. Trimming removed 6 bases at V and 0 bases at J, with 13 bases between. CDR3 nucleotides: TGCGCCAGCACCGAGGGGGGGCCCTCCTACAATGAGCAGTTCTTC. Amino acid sequence: CASTEGGPSYNEQFF.

The chain recombines TRBV19 with TRBJ2-7, with 7 bases that match TRBD1. Germline V gene data show CDR1 as LNHDA and CDR2 as SQIVND (reference sequence). V trimming: 0 bases; J trimming: 0 bases; junction bases outside the gene matches: 2. This CDR3 spans 15 amino acids. In nucleotides, the CDR3 is TGTGCCAGTAGTATAGAACAGGGGTTCTCCTACGAGCAGTACTTC. It is translated as CASSIEQGFSYEQYF.

A few counts support this clonotype. J is TRBJ2-7 and V is TRBV29-1; D may correspond to TRBD1 or TRBD2 (5 bases each). CDR1 and CDR2 from the germline V gene are SQVTM and ANQGSEA. Trimming took 2 bases from V and 6 from J, leaving 20 bases between them. CDR3 length: 15 amino acids. CDR3 region: CSVETGAGIGSEQYF. CDR3 in DNA: TGCAGCGTTGAAACCGGGGCAGGGATCGGTAGCGAGCAGTACTTC.

This clonotype turned up a few times. V usage is TRBV28 and J usage is TRBJ2-3, with D hard to call. The V end was cut by 6 bases, the J end by 4 bases, with 11 bases between. The CDR3 totals 13 residues. Germline V lookup: CDR1 MDHEN, CDR2 SYDVKM. The CDR3 is CASSPTGPDTQYF. For the CDR3, the DNA is TGTGCCAGCAGCCCCACCGGGCCAGATACGCAGTATTTT.

In this sample, this clonotype turned up a few times. The chain links TRBV9 to TRBJ2-7; the D gene is possibly TRBD1 (5 bases). V shed 4 bases and J shed 2 bases, with 22 bases lying between them. The CDR3 runs 17 residues. CDR1 SGDLS and CDR2 YYNGEE come from the germline V gene. The CDR3 nucleotides read TGTGCCAGCAGCTCAAATCCAGGGTCACCAACTCCCTACGAGCAGTACTTC. Amino acids: CASSSNPGSPTPYEQYF.

V is TRBV7-2 and J is TRBJ1-3; 8 nucleotides align to TRBD1. Per germline, CDR1 SGHTA and CDR2 FQGNSA. The length of the CDR3 is 15 residues. J gave up 3 bases and V 5 bases, and 6 bases lay outside the gene matches. The DNA for the CDR3 is TGTGCCAGCAGCGGACCCGGGACAGGTGGAAACACCATATATTTT. Translated: CASSGPGTGGNTIYF.

J is TRBJ2-1 and V is TRBV3-1; no clear D. The CDR3 totals 15 residues. With 4 bases removed from V and 0 bases from J, the gap between germline ends came to 10 bases. CDR1 and CDR2 from the germline V gene are LGHDT and YNNKEL (reference sequence). The DNA for the CDR3 is TGTGCCAGCAGCCGATCGCCCTTCTCCTACAATGAGCAGTTCTTC. Protein product: CASSRSPFSYNEQFF.

This clonotype showed up just a few times. This chain links TRBV11-3 with TRBJ2-1; D remains unclear. Germline V CDR1 and CDR2: SGHNT, YENEEA. Trimming cost V 8 bases and J 9 bases, with 14 bases left between them. This CDR3 has 12 residues. Written as DNA, the CDR3 is TGTGCCAGCCATTTTCGATCGGGTGAGCAGTTCTTC. It yields the protein CASHFRSGEQFF.

This clonotype was seen a handful of times. The chain carries TRBV4-2 and TRBJ1-1; no definite D call. CDR3 length equals 16 residues. The V gene's germline CDR1 is LGHNA and CDR2 YNFKEQ. V shed 0 bases and J shed 2 bases, with 13 bases lying between them. CDR3 bases: TGTGCCAGCAGCCAAGATCGTTTACGGAGAAACACTGAAGCTTTCTTT. Translated: CASSQDRLRRNTEAFF.

The chain couples TRBV29-1 to TRBJ2-1; 12 bases match TRBD2. The V and J ends lost 2 bases and 10 bases, in that order; junction bases with no gene match: 3. CDR3 length equals 13 residues. Germline-derived CDR1 and CDR2 are SQVTM and ANQGSEA. The chain's CDR3 is CSVESLAGGEQFF. For the CDR3, the DNA is TGCAGCGTTGAAAGCCTAGCGGGAGGGGAGCAGTTCTTC.

J is TRBJ2-1 and V is TRBV29-1; 11 positions agree with TRBD2. J gave up 3 bases and V 7 bases, and 8 bases lay outside the gene matches. CDR3 size: 15 residues. Germline V CDR1 and CDR2: SQVTM, ANQGSEA. CDR3 region: CSERPLAGGYNEQFF. The CDR3 DNA sequence: TGCAGCGAGCGTCCCCTAGCGGGAGGCTACAATGAGCAGTTCTTC.

This clonotype was seen a handful of times. The chain joins TRBV6-5 to TRBJ1-3, with D unresolved. V shed 6 bases and J shed 3 bases, with 15 bases lying between them. Germline V gene lookup returns CDR1 MNHEY and CDR2 SVGAGI. The CDR3 consists of 15 residues. The CDR3 nucleotides are TGTGCCAGCAGGCTGGGGAGAACTAGTGGAAACACCATATATTTT. Its protein is CASRLGRTSGNTIYF.

The chain uses TRBV9 and TRBJ1-2, with D possibly being TRBD1 (6 bases). Per germline, CDR1 SGDLS and CDR2 YYNGEE. The CDR3 consists of 16 residues. Trimming stripped 6 bases from V and 0 bases from J, with 18 bases between. CDR3 sequence reads: CASTKGGAEANYGYTF. The CDR3 coding sequence is TGTGCCAGCACAAAGGGGGGCGCCGAAGCTAACTATGGCTACACCTTC.

There are a few counts of this clonotype. V and J are TRBV11-1 and TRBJ1-1, with D possibly being TRBD1 (6 bases). The germline V and J ends were trimmed by 3 bases and 10 bases, with 12 bases remaining between them. The V gene's germline CDR1 is SGHAT and CDR2 FQDESV (reference sequence). This CDR3 has 12 amino acids. The CDR3 DNA sequence: TGTGCCAGCAGCTTTGCCAGGGGTGTAGCTTTCTTT. This gives the protein CASSFARGVAFF.